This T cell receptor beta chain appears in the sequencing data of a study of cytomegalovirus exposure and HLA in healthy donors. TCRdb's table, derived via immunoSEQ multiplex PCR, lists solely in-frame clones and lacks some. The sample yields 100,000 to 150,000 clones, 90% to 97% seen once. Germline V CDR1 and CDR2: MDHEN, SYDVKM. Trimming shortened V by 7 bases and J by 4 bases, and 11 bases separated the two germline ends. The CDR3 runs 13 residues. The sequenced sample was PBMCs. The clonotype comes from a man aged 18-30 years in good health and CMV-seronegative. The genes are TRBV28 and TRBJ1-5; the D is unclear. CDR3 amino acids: CASIPGGNQPQHF. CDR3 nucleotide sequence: TGTGCCAGCATCCCGGGAGGTAATCAGCCCCAGCATTTT.